This T cell receptor beta chain stems from a study of shared clonotypes between healthy human individuals. This CDR3 has 15 amino acids. V dropped 3 bases and J dropped 5 bases, with 17 bases sitting between them. Germline CDR1 is SGHNT and CDR2 is YYREEE (reference sequence). A remark on this clone: Antigen: not known.

Study outcomes and limitations: About 5% of naive CD4 clonotypes were shared across four donors.

Evenly divided among several immunoSEQ plates was the genomic DNA of each subset. Assay used: immunoSEQ multiplex PCR; TCRdb lists only in-frame clones, some missing. In the table there are more than 400,000 clones, approximately 95% of which are singletons. Recent acute infections and vaccinations were absent in the healthy HIV-negative adult donors. The authors divided CD4+ cells into CD45RA+ naive and CD45RA-negative memory subsets. The V call is TRBV5-4, the J call TRBJ2-5; D may be TRBD1 (6 bases). The TCR comes from a woman in her twenties or thirties in good health. Sequencing used naive CD4+ T cells sorted from blood. Subset specified: CD45RA+ positively selected. The chain's CDR3 is CASSSNRVWEETQYF. The CDR3 coding sequence is TGTGCCAGCAGCTCAAACAGGGTCTGGGAGGAGACCCAGTACTTC.